This TCR beta chain comes out of a study of blood T cell repertoires in COVID-19. Study in general: In each case, the material was cDNA or gDNA derived from T cells, B-cell-depleted T cells, or PBMCs.

Per the original data handling: Nucleated cell counts were estimated from reference gene primer amplification. Produced via immunoSEQ multiplex PCR; TCRdb's table is partial and in-frame only. The D gene and trimming were derived from the DNA, and the V and J assignments and clone size from that table. This table holds about 110,000 clones, roughly 88% found once. Germline V CDR1 and CDR2: SGHDN, FVKESK. The CDR3 has 12 residues. Germline trimming cut 6 bases from V and 6 bases from J; bases unmatched to any gene: 1. The V call is TRBV14, the J call TRBJ2-2; 7 bases map to TRBD2. Material: peripheral blood. The sequence was collected from a woman in her 70s who had recovered from COVID-19. CDR3 coding DNA: TGTGCCAGCAGGCGGGAGCCCGGGGAGCTGTTTTTT. It yields the protein CASRREPGELFF.